This paragraph reports one T cell receptor (beta chain). Its cognate antigen has yet to be identified. Per-base quality was not reported, and no clone a single base away is much larger than it. The sample comes from a study of Ad26.COV2.S vaccination and SARS-CoV-2 variants (dated by TCRdb to the early 2020s). In terms of the full investigation: Vaccine-arm donors were drawn from COV1001, a multicentre, randomized, double-blind, placebo-controlled phase I-IIa trial of Ad26.COV2.S in healthy adults. Ad26.COV2.S was administered intramuscularly at a dose of 5x10^10 or 1x10^11 viral particles, either as one shot or as two shots given 56 days apart. Trial participants were randomized into five groups of five, in which low-dose or high-dose Ad26.COV2.S was given once or twice, or placebo was given on both occasions. A total of some 30 samples were included in the TCR-sequenced set, comprising approximately 20 Ad26.COV2.S vaccine recipients, 5 placebo recipients and 8 SARS-CoV-2 convalescent individuals. Investigators remained blinded to trial group allocation during experiments and outcome assessment. Sequencing of the TCRbeta repertoire served to evaluate the specificity and breadth of SARS-CoV-2-reactive T cell receptors following Ad26.COV2.S vaccination.

The sample's treatment or condition label is to be understood as: some 20 received Ad26.COV2.S at low or high dose, single or two shots; several received placebo; per-sample allocation not given. Repertoires of vaccine and placebo recipients were sequenced from samples collected on day 63 after the first injection. Between 29 July and 7 August 2020, Cohort 1b enrolled about two dozen adults aged 18-55 years at one site in Boston, USA. Ad26.COV2.S was a replication-incompetent adenovirus type 26 vector that expressed a prefusion-stabilized SARS-CoV-2 spike protein derived from the original Wuhan strain. Study-wide conclusions, independent of this receptor: Higher spike-specific TCR breadth was observed in Ad26.COV2.S recipients than in placebo recipients (P = 0.0014). After vaccination, spike-specific CD8+ and CD4+ T cell responses were reported to show substantial breadth. According to the authors, total T cell responses may have been underestimated by the TCR breadth and depth analyses. Comparable non-spike TCR breadth was observed between vaccine and placebo recipients, consistent with only spike being contained in the vaccine. Comparing responses between vaccine doses or regimens was not something the study was powered to do.

The immunoSEQ Assay was the method used to sequence TCRbeta CDR3 regions. After extraction, genomic DNA underwent amplification by bias-controlled multiplex PCR, followed by high-throughput sequencing. In the original analysis: To quantify the absolute abundance of every unique TCRbeta CDR3 region, sequences were collapsed and filtered. Usable DNA was measured by amplifying reference genes present in all nucleated cells, and TCRbeta template counts were normalized to that usable DNA to estimate T cell fraction. Repertoire TCRs were annotated as SARS-CoV-2-specific by exact matching of V gene, CDR3 amino acid sequence and J gene to a known reactive TCR set. The reference SARS-CoV-2 TCR set was derived from MIRA and filtered for enrichment in COVID-19-positive ImmuneCODE repertoires, a step that removed public or cross-reactive TCRs. Using the MIRA antigens, annotated TCRs were further analysed by specific ORF or by position within an ORF. Breadth was defined as annotated unique rearrangements over total unique productive rearrangements; depth was the summed frequency of those rearrangements. Two-sided Wilcoxon rank-sum tests were applied when comparing TCR breadth between groups. The immuneACCESS repertoire file appears here via TCRdb, limited to in-frame rearrangements. These files lack a portion of the clones; in checked studies, under half of the deficit traces to unresolved V genes, and the cause of the others is not known. From that table come the V and J calls and clone size; the DNA was used to work out D and trimming. The table for this sample lists over 400,000 clones; 90% of them were counted only once. The ten largest account for less than 4.5% of the sample.

Sequences GTSNPN (CDR1) and SVGIG (CDR2) are obtained from the germline V gene (reference sequence). Inclusive of the bounding cysteine and phenylalanine, the CDR3 is 13 residues long. The sequence is cut down to CDR3 DNA, 39 bases in frame from base 1. The junction carries 7 bases between V and J, which are trimmed by 0 bases and 2 bases respectively. The receptor chain draws on TRBV30 and TRBJ1-1, and TRBD1 may be the D gene, going by 5 matching bases. Sequencing was performed on peripheral blood, taken in a trial of Ad26.COV2.S vaccine versus placebo. The sequence was collected from a person between 18 and 60 years old who received the Ad26.COV2.S COVID-19 vaccine or a placebo. The CDR3 sequence is CAWSVQENTEAFF. The bases are TGTGCCTGGAGTGTACAGGAAAACACTGAAGCTTTCTTT.